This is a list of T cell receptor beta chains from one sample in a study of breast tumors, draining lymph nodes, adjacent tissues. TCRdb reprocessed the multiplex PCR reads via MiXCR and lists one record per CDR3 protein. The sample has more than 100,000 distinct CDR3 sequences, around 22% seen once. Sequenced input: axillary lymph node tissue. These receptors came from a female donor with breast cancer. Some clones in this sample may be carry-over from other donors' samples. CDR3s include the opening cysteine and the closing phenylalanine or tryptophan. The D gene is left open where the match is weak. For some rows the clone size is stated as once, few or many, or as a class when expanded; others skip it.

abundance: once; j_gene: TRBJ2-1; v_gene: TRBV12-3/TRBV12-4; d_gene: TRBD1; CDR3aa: CAGRRTGSNEQFF; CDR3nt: TGTGCCGGCAGGCGGACAGGGAGTAATGAGCAGTTCTTC
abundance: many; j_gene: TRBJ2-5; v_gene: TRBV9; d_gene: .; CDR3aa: CASSPRPQETQYF; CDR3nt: TGTGCCAGCAGCCCCCGCCCCCAAGAGACCCAGTACTTC
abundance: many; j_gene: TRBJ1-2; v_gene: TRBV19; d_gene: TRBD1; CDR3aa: CASSTQGADGYGYTF; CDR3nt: TGTGCCAGTAGTACTCAGGGGGCTGATGGCTATGGCTACACCTTC
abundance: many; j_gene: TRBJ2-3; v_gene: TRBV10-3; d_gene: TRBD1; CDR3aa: CAIREGGQASDTQYF; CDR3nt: TGTGCCATCAGAGAAGGGGGCCAGGCATCCGATACGCAGTATTTT
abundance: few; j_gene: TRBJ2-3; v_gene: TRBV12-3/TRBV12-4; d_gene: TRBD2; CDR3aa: CASSLILAGAADTQYF; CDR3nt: TGTGCCAGCAGTTTAATACTAGCGGGAGCGGCAGATACGCAGTATTTT
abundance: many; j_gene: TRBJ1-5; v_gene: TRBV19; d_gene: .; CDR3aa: CASRVFGEKNQPQHF; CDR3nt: TGTGCCAGTAGAGTTTTCGGGGAGAAGAATCAGCCCCAGCATTTT
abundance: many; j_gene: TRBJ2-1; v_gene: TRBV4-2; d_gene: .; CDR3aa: CASSQDLQGYNEQFF; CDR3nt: TGTGCCAGCAGCCAAGATCTACAGGGATACAATGAGCAGTTCTTC
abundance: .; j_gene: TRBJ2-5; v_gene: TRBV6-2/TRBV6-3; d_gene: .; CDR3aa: CASSYDLRGASRQETQYF; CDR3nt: TGTGCCAGCAGTTACGACCTTCGTGGAGCTAGCAGACAAGAGACCCAGTACTTC
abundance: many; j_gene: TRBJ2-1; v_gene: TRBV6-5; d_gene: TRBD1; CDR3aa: CASSYSRTGAYNEQFF; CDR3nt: TGTGCCAGCAGTTACTCTAGGACAGGAGCCTACAATGAGCAGTTCTTC
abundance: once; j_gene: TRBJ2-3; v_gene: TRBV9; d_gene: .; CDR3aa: CASSTRGPDTQYF; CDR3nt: TGTGCCAGCAGCACCCGTGGCCCAGATACGCAGTATTTT
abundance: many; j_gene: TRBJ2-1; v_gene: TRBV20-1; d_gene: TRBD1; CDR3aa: CSARLGQGINEQFF; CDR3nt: TGCAGTGCTAGATTGGGACAGGGCATCAATGAGCAGTTCTTC
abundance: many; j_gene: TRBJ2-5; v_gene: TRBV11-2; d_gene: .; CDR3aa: CASSFTQETQYF; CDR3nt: TGTGCCAGCAGCTTTACCCAAGAGACCCAGTACTTC
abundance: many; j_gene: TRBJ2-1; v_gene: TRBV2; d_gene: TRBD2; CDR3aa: CASSGSGSRDNEQFF; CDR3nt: TGTGCCAGCAGCGGTAGCGGGAGTAGGGACAATGAGCAGTTCTTC
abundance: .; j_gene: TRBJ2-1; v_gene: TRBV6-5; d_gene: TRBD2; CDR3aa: CASSYREAYNEQFF; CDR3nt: TGTGCCAGCAGTTACCGGGAGGCCTACAATGAGCAGTTCTTC
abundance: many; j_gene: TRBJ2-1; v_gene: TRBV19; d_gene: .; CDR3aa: CASSERNEQFF; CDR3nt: TGTGCCAGTAGTGAAAGAAATGAGCAGTTCTTC
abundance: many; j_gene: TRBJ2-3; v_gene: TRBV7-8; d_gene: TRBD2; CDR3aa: CASRLAGREYF; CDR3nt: TGTGCCAGCAGACTAGCGGGTCGAGAGTATTTT
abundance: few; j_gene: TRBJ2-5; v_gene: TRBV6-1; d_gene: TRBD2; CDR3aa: CASSELAGGPQETQYF; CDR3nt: TGTGCCAGCAGTGAGTTAGCGGGAGGTCCTCAAGAGACCCAGTACTTC
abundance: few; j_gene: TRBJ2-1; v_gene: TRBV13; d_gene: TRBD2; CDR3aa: CASSSGLAGGPHNEQFF; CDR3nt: TGTGCCAGCAGCTCGGGACTAGCGGGAGGGCCCCACAATGAGCAGTTCTTC
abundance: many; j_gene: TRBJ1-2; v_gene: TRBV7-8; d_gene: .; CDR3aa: CASSLVGGVLNYGYTF; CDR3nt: TGTGCCAGCAGCTTAGTGGGGGGGGTCCTTAACTATGGCTACACCTTC
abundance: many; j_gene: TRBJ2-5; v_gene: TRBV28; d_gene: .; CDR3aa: CASSFGSSRETQYF; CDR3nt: TGTGCCAGCAGTTTCGGGTCCAGCAGGGAGACCCAGTACTTC
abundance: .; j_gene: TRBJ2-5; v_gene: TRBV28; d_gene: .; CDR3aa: CASSSPSAEETQYF; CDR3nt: TGTGCCAGCAGTTCCCCCTCAGCGGAAGAGACCCAGTACTTC
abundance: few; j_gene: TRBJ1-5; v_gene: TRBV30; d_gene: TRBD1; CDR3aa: CAWSAPGGNNQPQHF; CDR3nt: TGTGCCTGGAGTGCCCCAGGGGGCAATAATCAGCCCCAGCATTTT
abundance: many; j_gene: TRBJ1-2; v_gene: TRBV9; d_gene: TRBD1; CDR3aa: CASSVGTGYGYTF; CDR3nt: TGTGCCAGCAGCGTCGGGACAGGCTATGGCTACACCTTC
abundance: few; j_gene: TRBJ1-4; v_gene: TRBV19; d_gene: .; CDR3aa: CATSLRARTNEKLFF; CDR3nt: TGTGCCACCTCTCTGAGGGCGAGGACTAATGAAAAACTGTTTTTT
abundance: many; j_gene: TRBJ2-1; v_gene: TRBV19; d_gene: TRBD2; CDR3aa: CASSIGTSGRRYEQFF; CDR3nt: TGTGCCAGTAGTATAGGGACTAGCGGGAGACGTTATGAGCAGTTCTTC
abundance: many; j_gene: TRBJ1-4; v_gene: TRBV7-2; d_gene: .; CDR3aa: CASSVDGFINEKLFF; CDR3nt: TGTGCCAGCAGCGTCGACGGATTTATCAATGAAAAACTGTTTTTT
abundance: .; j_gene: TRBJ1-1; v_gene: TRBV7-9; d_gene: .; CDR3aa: CASSLGKQNTEAFF; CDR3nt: TGTGCCAGCAGCTTAGGAAAACAGAACACTGAAGCTTTCTTT
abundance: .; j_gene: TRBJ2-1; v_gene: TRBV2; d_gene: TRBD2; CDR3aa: CASTLPGLAGEQFF; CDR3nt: TGTGCCAGCACCTTGCCGGGACTAGCTGGAGAGCAGTTCTTC
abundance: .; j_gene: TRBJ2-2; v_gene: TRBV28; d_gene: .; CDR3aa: CASRARGNTGELFF; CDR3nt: TGTGCCAGCAGGGCGCGAGGGAACACCGGGGAGCTGTTTTTT
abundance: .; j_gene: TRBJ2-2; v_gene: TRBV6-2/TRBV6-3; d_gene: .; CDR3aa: CASSFRQAGELFF; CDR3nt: TGTGCCAGCAGTTTTAGACAGGCCGGGGAGCTGTTTTTT
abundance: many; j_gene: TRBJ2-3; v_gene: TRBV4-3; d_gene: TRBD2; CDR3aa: CASSQAGGGNTQYF; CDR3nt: TGCGCCAGCAGCCAAGCGGGAGGAGGGAATACGCAGTATTTT
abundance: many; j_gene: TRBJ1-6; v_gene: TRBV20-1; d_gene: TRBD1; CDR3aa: CSAPDRVERSPLHF; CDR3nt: TGCAGTGCTCCCGACAGGGTGGAGAGGTCACCCCTCCACTTT
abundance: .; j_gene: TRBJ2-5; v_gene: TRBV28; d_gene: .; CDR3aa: CASSPPLGVAQETQYF; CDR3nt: TGTGCCAGCAGTCCCCCCCTGGGGGTAGCCCAAGAGACCCAGTACTTC
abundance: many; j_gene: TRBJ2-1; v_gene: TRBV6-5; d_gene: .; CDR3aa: CASSYSKGTQFF; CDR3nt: TGTGCCAGCAGTTACTCGAAGGGCACGCAGTTCTTC
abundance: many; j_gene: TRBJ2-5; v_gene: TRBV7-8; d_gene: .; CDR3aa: CASSLRAVGIETQYF; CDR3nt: TGTGCCAGCAGCTTACGAGCAGTAGGGATAGAGACCCAGTACTTC
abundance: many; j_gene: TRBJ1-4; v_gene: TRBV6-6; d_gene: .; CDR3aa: CASSYLTGLSEKLFF; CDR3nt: TGTGCCAGCAGTTACCTGACAGGATTGAGTGAAAAACTGTTTTTT
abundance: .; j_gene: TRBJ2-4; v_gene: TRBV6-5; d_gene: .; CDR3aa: CASGKGPPGNIQYF; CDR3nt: TGTGCCAGCGGGAAAGGGCCCCCAGGAAACATTCAGTACTTC
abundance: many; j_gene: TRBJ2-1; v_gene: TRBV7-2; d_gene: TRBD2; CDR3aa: CASSPNIAGSSYNEQFF; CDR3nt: TGTGCCAGCAGCCCCAACATAGCGGGCAGCTCCTACAATGAGCAGTTCTTC
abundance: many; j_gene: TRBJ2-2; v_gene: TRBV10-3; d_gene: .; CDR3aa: CAIREKLSGANTGELFF; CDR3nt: TGTGCCATCAGAGAAAAGCTAAGCGGAGCGAACACCGGGGAGCTGTTTTTT
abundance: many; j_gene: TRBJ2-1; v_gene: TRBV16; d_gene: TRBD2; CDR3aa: CASSHPVVAGGDEQFF; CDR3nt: TGTGCCAGCAGCCACCCGGTGGTAGCGGGAGGCGATGAGCAGTTCTTC
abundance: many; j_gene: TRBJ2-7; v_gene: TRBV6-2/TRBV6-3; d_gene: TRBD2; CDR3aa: CASSSKRGSSYEQYF; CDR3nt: TGTGCCAGCAGTTCAAAGCGCGGGAGCTCCTACGAGCAGTACTTC
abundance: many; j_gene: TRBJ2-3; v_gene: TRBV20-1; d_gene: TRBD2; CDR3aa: CSAHSRSGSTDTQYF; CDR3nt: TGCAGTGCCCATAGCCGTAGCGGGAGCACAGATACGCAGTATTTT
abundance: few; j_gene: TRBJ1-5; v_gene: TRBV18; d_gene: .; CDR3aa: CTSSGQKNQPQHF; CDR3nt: TGTACCAGCTCTGGACAGAAAAATCAGCCCCAGCATTTT
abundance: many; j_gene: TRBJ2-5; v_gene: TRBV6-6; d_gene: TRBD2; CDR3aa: CASSYTGTSGGVETQYF; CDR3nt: TGTGCCAGCAGTTACACCGGGACTAGCGGGGGAGTAGAGACCCAGTACTTC
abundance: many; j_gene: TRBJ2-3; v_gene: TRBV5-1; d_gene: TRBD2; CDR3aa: CASSLELAGGTSTDTQYF; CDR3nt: TGCGCCAGCAGCTTGGAACTAGCGGGAGGGACTAGCACAGATACGCAGTATTTT
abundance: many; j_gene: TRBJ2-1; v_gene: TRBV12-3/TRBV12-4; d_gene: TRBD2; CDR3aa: CASSPAGGRANEQFF; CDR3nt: TGTGCCAGTTCACCGGCGGGCGGGAGGGCCAATGAGCAGTTCTTC
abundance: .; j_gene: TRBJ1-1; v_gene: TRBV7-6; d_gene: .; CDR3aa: CASSQRVITEAFF; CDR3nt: TGTGCCAGCAGCCAAAGAGTCATCACTGAAGCTTTCTTT
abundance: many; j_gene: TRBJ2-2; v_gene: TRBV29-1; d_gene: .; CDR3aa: CSVAGSPNTGELFF; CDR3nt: TGCAGCGTTGCAGGATCCCCGAACACCGGGGAGCTGTTTTTT
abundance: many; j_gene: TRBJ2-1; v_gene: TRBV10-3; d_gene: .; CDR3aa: CAISESPSALGQFF; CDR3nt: TGTGCCATCAGTGAGTCGCCTTCCGCTTTGGGGCAGTTCTTC
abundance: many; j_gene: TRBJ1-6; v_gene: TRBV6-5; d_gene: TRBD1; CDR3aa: CASSPGQGVNSPLHF; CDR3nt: TGTGCCAGCAGCCCGGGACAGGGCGTTAATTCACCCCTCCACTTT
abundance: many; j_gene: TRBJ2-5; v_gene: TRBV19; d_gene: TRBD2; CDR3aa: CASSDQGLVGTQYF; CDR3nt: TGTGCCAGTAGCGACCAGGGACTAGTCGGGACCCAGTACTTC
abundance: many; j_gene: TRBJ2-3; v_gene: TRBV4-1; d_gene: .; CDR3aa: CASSQDSGVGGDTQYF; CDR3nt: TGCGCCAGCAGCCAAGATTCAGGCGTAGGGGGGGATACGCAGTATTTT